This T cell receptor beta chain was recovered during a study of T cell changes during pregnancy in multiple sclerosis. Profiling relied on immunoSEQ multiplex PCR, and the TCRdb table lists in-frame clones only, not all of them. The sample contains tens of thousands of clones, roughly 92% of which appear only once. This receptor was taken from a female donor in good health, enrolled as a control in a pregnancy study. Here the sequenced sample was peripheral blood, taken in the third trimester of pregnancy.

CDR3: CASSQWGGSRAITDTQYF. In DNA, the CDR3 is TGTGCCAGCAGCCAGTGGGGTGGGTCCAGGGCGATCACAGATACGCAGTATTTT. The rearrangement joins TRBV7-2 to TRBJ2-3; D might be TRBD1 (5 bases). The ends were cut back, 5 bases at V and 2 bases at J, with 23 bases in the middle. The CDR3 spans 18 residues. Germline V gene data show CDR1 as SGHTA and CDR2 as FQGNSA.